One sample yielded the 24 T cell receptor beta chains listed below, sequenced in a study of blood T cell repertoires in COVID-19. Here immunoSEQ multiplex PCR was the method, and the copy in TCRdb shows in-frame clones only, minus some. The sample yields roughly 400,000 clones, roughly 89% seen once. The sample taken for sequencing was PBMCs or T cells enriched from blood (not recorded which). Receptor source: a woman aged 45-65 years who had recovered from COVID-19.

The sample holds a few counts of this clone. This chain connects TRBV24-1 to TRBJ1-5; the match to TRBD1 covers 7 bases. Germline V gene sequence: CDR1 KGHDR, CDR2 SFDVKD. The V and J ends lost 4 bases and 5 bases, in that order; junction bases with no gene match: 7. The CDR3 spans 15 residues. As DNA, the CDR3 is TGTGCCACCAGTGAGACAGGGAGTCGATATCAGCCCCAGCATTTT. Its translation is CATSETGSRYQPQHF.

The J gene is TRBJ2-4, the V gene TRBV7-2, with TRBD1 matching over 7 bases. Germline CDR1 and CDR2: SGHTA and FQGNSA. The CDR3 spans 14 residues. J gave up 7 bases and V 5 bases, and 8 bases lay outside the gene matches. CDR3 sequence reads: CASSQGTAANIQYF. CDR3 DNA sequence: TGTGCCAGCAGCCAGGGGACAGCCGCCAACATTCAGTACTTC.

The chain uses TRBV5-1 and TRBJ2-7; D is possibly TRBD1 (6 bases). Trimming stripped 0 bases from V and 5 bases from J, with 9 bases between. From germline, CDR1 is SGHRS and CDR2 YFSETQ. The CDR3 consists of 13 residues. CDR3 DNA: TGCGCCAGCAGCTTGGTTGGGGGCCACGAGCAGTACTTC. Amino acid sequence: CASSLVGGHEQYF. Combining the CDR3 with reference TRBV5-1 and TRBJ2-7 gives the whole variable domain KAGVTQTPRYLIKTRGQQVTLSCSPISGHRSVSWYQQTPGQGLQFLFEYFSETQRNKGNFPGRFSGRQFSNSRSEMNVSTLELGDSALYLCASSLVGGHEQYFGPGTRLTVT.

The rearrangement uses TRBV4-1 and TRBJ1-6; tentatively, D is TRBD1 (5 bases). With 4 bases removed from V and 11 bases from J, the gap between germline ends came to 18 bases. Germline CDR1 reads MGHRA; CDR2 reads YSYEKL. CDR3 length: 15 amino acids. The chain's CDR3 is CASSPRDAGPTPLHF. The CDR3 DNA sequence: TGCGCCAGCAGCCCCAGGGATGCAGGGCCGACACCCCTCCACTTT.

A note on this clone: At the DNA level, this CDR3 is encoded by other sequences in the same sample as well. The chain carries TRBV30 and TRBJ1-5, with TRBD1 as a possible D gene (5 bases). The V gene's germline CDR1 is GTSNPN and CDR2 SVGIG (reference sequence). Trimming took off 0 bases at V and 4 bases at J, with 10 bases between the two ends. The CDR3 has 14 amino acids. CDR3 sequence: CAWSVRGGNQPQHF. The CDR3 DNA is TGTGCCTGGAGTGTACGGGGGGGTAATCAGCCCCAGCATTTT.

The CDR3 bases are TGTGCCAGCAGTTTTACTGTATCTTCCGATACGCAGTATTTT. Protein product: CASSFTVSSDTQYF. The chain employs TRBV6-2 or TRBV6-3 and TRBJ2-3, with D unresolved. The CDR3 is made up of 14 amino acids. Germline lookup yields CDR1 MNHEY and CDR2 SVGEGT. V lost 4 bases and J 6 bases, leaving 14 bases between the germline ends.

The chain combines TRBV6-6 with TRBJ1-1; 9 nucleotides match TRBD1. CDR1 and CDR2 (germline): MNHNY, SVGAGI (reference sequence). The CDR3 contains 14 residues. Unmatched junction bases numbered 3, after V lost 6 bases and J lost 1 base. This chain's CDR3 is CASSETGGNTEAFF. CDR3 nucleotides: TGTGCCAGCAGCGAGACAGGGGGGAACACTGAAGCTTTCTTT.

The CDR3: CASSSKGFNGYTF. CDR3 nucleotide sequence: TGTGCCAGCAGTTCCAAGGGGTTCAATGGCTACACCTTC. This chain uses TRBV28 with TRBJ1-2; D might be TRBD1 (5 bases). The germline gives CDR1 MDHEN, CDR2 SYDVKM. CDR3 length: 13 amino acids. Trimming cost V 4 bases and J 6 bases, with 12 bases left between them.

The chain links TRBV7-2 to TRBJ1-1; 8 positions agree with TRBD1. After removal of 1 base from V and 8 bases from J, the junction contained 6 bases not matched to a gene. Germline CDR1 is SGHTA and CDR2 is FQGNSA. This CDR3 is built from 14 residues. CDR3 bases: TGTGCCAGCAGCTTAGACGGGACAGGTAGAGAAGCTTTCTTT. As protein: CASSLDGTGREAFF.

The chain is built from TRBV5-1 and TRBJ2-7; D is possibly TRBD1 (6 bases). Between the trimmed V and J ends, which lost 2 bases and 5 bases, there was a span of 17 bases. The CDR3 is made up of 15 amino acids. The V gene's germline CDR1 is SGHRS and CDR2 YFSETQ. The CDR3 sequence: CASSFGRVTGHEQYF. The CDR3, as DNA: TGCGCCAGCAGCTTCGGCAGGGTGACAGGACACGAGCAGTACTTC.

The chain carries TRBV7-2 and TRBJ2-3, with a tentative D call TRBD2 (5 bases). This CDR3 contains 15 residues. Germline V gives CDR1 SGHTA, CDR2 FQGNSA. Between the trimmed V and J ends, which lost 6 bases and 0 bases, there was a span of 13 bases. CDR3 loop: CASRNEGISTDTQYF. CDR3 DNA: TGTGCCAGCAGAAATGAGGGAATTAGCACAGATACGCAGTATTTT.

This clone was seen a single time. The chain is built from TRBV9 and TRBJ2-7; D is perhaps TRBD2 (6 bases). CDR1 is SGDLS, CDR2 YYNGEE, per germline. The CDR3 contains 15 residues. The V gene lost 0 bases and the J gene lost 3 bases, with 13 bases spanning the gap. CDR3 amino acids: CASSVEGRGGYEQYF. Here the CDR3 DNA reads TGTGCCAGCAGCGTAGAAGGGCGGGGAGGCTACGAGCAGTACTTC.

The chain carries TRBV5-1 and TRBJ1-1; 7 bases map to TRBD1. The ends lost 4 bases at V and 11 bases at J; junction bases unmatched: 17. This CDR3 spans 15 amino acids. Per germline, CDR1 SGHRS and CDR2 YFSETQ. The CDR3 spells CASSPGQEEGVRAFF. Here the CDR3 DNA reads TGCGCCAGCAGCCCTGGACAGGAAGAGGGAGTGCGGGCTTTCTTT.

This chain links TRBV12-3 or TRBV12-4 with TRBJ1-1; 7 bases map to TRBD1. CDR3 length: 12 amino acids. Trimming removed 4 bases from V and 7 bases from J; junction bases left unmatched: 3. CDR3 sequence reads: CASSWTGGEAFF. The CDR3 bases are TGTGCCAGCAGTTGGACAGGAGGTGAAGCTTTCTTT.

V is TRBV6-1 and J is TRBJ1-4; perhaps TRBD1 as D (5 bases). CDR1 and CDR2 from the germline V gene are MNHNS and SASEGT. Trimming took 2 bases from V and 0 from J, leaving 10 bases between them. This CDR3 region has 16 residues. Here the CDR3 reads CASSEMVRATNEKLFF. The CDR3 nucleotides are TGTGCCAGCAGTGAAATGGTCAGGGCAACTAATGAAAAACTGTTTTTT.

This chain uses TRBV10-3 with TRBJ1-6; 8 bases are shared with TRBD1. The V gene end was trimmed by 6 bases and the J gene end by 8 bases; junction bases not matched to a gene: 3. The germline gives CDR1 ENHRY, CDR2 SYGVKD. This CDR3 spans 13 amino acids. The CDR3: CAISPGQDSPLHF. As DNA, the CDR3 is TGTGCCATCAGCCCGGGACAGGATTCACCCCTCCACTTT.

V is TRBV28 and J is TRBJ1-2; 8 nucleotides agree with TRBD1. This CDR3 has 14 residues. Germline CDR1 MDHEN, CDR2 SYDVKM. J was trimmed by 6 bases and V by 5 bases; bases with no gene match: 8. In nucleotides, the CDR3 is TGTGCCAGCAGTCCCGGACAGGGTAGGGATGGCTACACCTTC. Translating gives CASSPGQGRDGYTF.

The CDR3 is CASSLSAGGYNEQFF. In DNA form, the CDR3 reads TGCGCCAGCAGCTTGTCAGCGGGGGGATACAATGAGCAGTTCTTC. The rearrangement joins TRBV5-1 to TRBJ2-1, with 9 bases aligning to TRBD2. V was clipped by 1 base and J by 4 bases; unmatched bases: 3. The CDR3 totals 15 residues. Germline-derived CDR1 and CDR2 are SGHRS and YFSETQ.

The chain has TRBV4-1 and TRBJ1-5; 7 bases align to TRBD1. The CDR3 sequence is 14 residues long. CDR1 is MGHRA and CDR2 is YSYEKL in the germline V gene. The V segment lost 4 bases and the J segment 4 bases; nucleotides outside the gene matches: 4. The CDR3 nucleotides are TGCGCCAGCAGCCGGGGGACAGATAATCAGCCCCAGCATTTT. Translating it yields CASSRGTDNQPQHF.

The V gene is TRBV7-2, the J gene TRBJ1-2; D is possibly TRBD1 (5 bases). The CDR3 spans 14 residues. V was clipped by 6 bases and J by 6 bases, with 17 bases between them. Germline loops: CDR1 SGHTA, CDR2 FQGNSA. CDR3 sequence reads: CASSSDRSGHGYTF. CDR3 in DNA: TGTGCCAGCAGTTCTGACAGATCCGGACATGGCTACACCTTC.

This chain uses TRBV10-3 with TRBJ2-7; unclear D gene. Trimming pared 5 bases from V and 0 bases from J, leaving 5 bases between. The CDR3 length is 12 residues. Germline CDR1 is ENHRY and CDR2 is SYGVKD. CDR3 sequence (DNA): TGTGCCATCAGTATGAGCTCCTACGAGCAGTACTTC. Its translation: CAISMSSYEQYF.

This clone has ten or more counts. Different DNA sequences within this sample yield the same CDR3. This chain joins TRBV3-1 (or the pseudogene TRBV3-2) and TRBJ1-3, with TRBD1 matching over 7 bases. In germline, CDR1 is LGHDT, CDR2 YNNKEL (reference sequence). The CDR3 is 16 residues long. J was trimmed by 4 bases and V by 3 bases; bases with no gene match: 9. CDR3 sequence (DNA): TGTGCCAGCAGCCAGCCCACAGGGGTTTCAGGAAACACCATATATTTT. Amino acid sequence: CASSQPTGVSGNTIYF.

The chain has TRBV27 and TRBJ1-1, with a weak D call TRBD1 (5 bases). This CDR3 is 14 amino acids long. Trimming took 7 bases from V and 6 from J, leaving 18 bases between them. The germline gives CDR1 MNHEY, CDR2 SMNVEV (reference sequence). CDR3 DNA: TGTGCCAGCAATAATCGGGGGAAGGGACCTGAAGCTTTCTTT. Protein product: CASNNRGKGPEAFF.

The V gene is TRBV25-1, the J gene TRBJ2-7, with D possibly TRBD2 on 5 matching bases. V was pared by 6 bases and J by 3 bases, with 12 bases between. The germline V gene has CDR1 MGHDK and CDR2 SYGVNS. The CDR3 sequence is 13 residues long. CDR3 in DNA: TGTGCCAGCAGGAAGCGGATACACTACGAGCAGTACTTC. Amino acid sequence: CASRKRIHYEQYF.